This TCR beta chain was captured in a study of CD8+ T cells in alopecia areata. Following RNA extraction, reverse transcription yielded cDNA that acted as the sequencing template. Produced via immunoSEQ multiplex PCR; TCRdb's table is partial and in-frame only. Of 110,000 to 150,000 clones listed, roughly 53% are singletons. The J segment lost 6 bases and the V segment lost 6 bases, leaving 5 bases of the junction unmatched. CDR1 is MNHEY, CDR2 SMNVEV, per germline (reference sequence). The CDR3 totals 13 residues. This receptor was taken from a human donor with alopecia areata. Sequencing used CD4+ T cells sorted from blood, obtained at week 0. This chain uses TRBV27 with TRBJ2-1, with TRBD1 matching 7 bases. The CDR3 is CASSNDRVNEQFF. Here the CDR3 DNA reads TGTGCCAGCAGCAACGACAGGGTCAATGAGCAGTTCTTC.